Sequencing of this TCR beta chain was carried out in a study of blood T cell repertoires in COVID-19. This clone occurred once. Germline CDR1 and CDR2: SGHAT and FQDESV (reference sequence). CDR3 length equals 16 residues. Trimming took 5 bases from V and 2 from J, leaving 15 bases between them. Here immunoSEQ multiplex PCR was the method, and the copy in TCRdb shows in-frame clones only, minus some. The top ten hold 2% to 2.5% of the sample, which has approximately 260,000 clones, roughly 88% seen once. The TCR originated in a woman in her 40s who had recovered from COVID-19. Sequencing was done on a sample of peripheral blood. The chain is built from TRBV11-1 and TRBJ2-2; D is possibly TRBD2 (5 bases). CDR3 sequence reads: CASSLHIGVNTGELFF. The CDR3 nucleotides read TGTGCCAGCAGCCTCCATATCGGGGTAAACACCGGGGAGCTGTTTTTT.